Following are 11 T cell receptor beta chains from one sample sequenced in a study of cytomegalovirus exposure and HLA in healthy donors. PCR primers comprised 60 Vbeta and 13 Jbeta primers. The table came from immunoSEQ multiplex PCR; TCRdb's copy has only in-frame clones and leaves some out. The sample records some 150,000 clones, roughly 80% being singletons. Source material: PBMCs. Receptors originate from a woman between 45 and 65 years old in good health and CMV-seropositive.

The J gene is TRBJ2-5, the V gene TRBV5-1; TRBD1 matches 7 bases. Unmatched junction bases numbered 5, after V lost 1 base and J lost 2 bases. There are 15 residues in the CDR3. CDR1 is SGHRS and CDR2 is YFSETQ in the germline V gene. The CDR3: CASSLLNRGQETQYF. The CDR3 bases are TGCGCCAGCAGCTTGTTAAACAGGGGACAAGAGACCCAGTACTTC.

The V and J genes are TRBV6-5 and TRBJ1-1; D is perhaps TRBD1 (5 bases). CDR1 is MNHEY and CDR2 is SVGAGI in the germline V gene. V shed 0 bases and J shed 5 bases, with 10 bases lying between them. There are 14 residues in the CDR3. The CDR3 loop reads CASSYSFGGTEAFF. CDR3 nucleotide sequence: TGTGCCAGCAGTTACTCTTTCGGGGGGACTGAAGCTTTCTTT.

The V call is TRBV5-5, the J call TRBJ2-7, with 9 nucleotides matching TRBD2. Per the germline V gene, CDR1 is SGHKS and CDR2 is YYEKEE (reference sequence). V lost 0 bases and J lost 6; bases outside the gene matches: 10. This CDR3 is 16 amino acids long. The CDR3 is CASSLVGAAGGREQYF. DNA of the CDR3: TGTGCCAGCAGCTTGGTCGGCGCTGCGGGGGGGCGCGAGCAGTACTTC.

This clone was seen more than once but under ten times. The chain links TRBV27 to TRBJ1-2; 7 bases are a match to TRBD1. Germline lookup yields CDR1 MNHEY and CDR2 SMNVEV (reference sequence). The CDR3 length is 17 residues. V lost 0 bases and J lost 7; bases outside the gene matches: 14. The CDR3 here is CASSLSPLLTGKSGYTF. DNA for the CDR3: TGTGCCAGCAGTTTATCTCCCCTACTGACAGGGAAGAGTGGCTACACCTTC.

The V gene is TRBV28, the J gene TRBJ1-1, with D unclear. V shed 6 bases and J shed 5 bases, with 7 bases lying between them. This CDR3 is 11 amino acids long. Germline-derived CDR1 and CDR2 are MDHEN and SYDVKM. The CDR3 DNA is TGTGCCAGCAGGGTAGAGACTGAAGCTTTCTTT. This encodes CASRVETEAFF.

A few counts support this clone. V and J are TRBV11-1 and TRBJ2-2; a possible D gene is TRBD2 (7 bases). V lost 2 bases and J 6 bases, leaving 16 bases between the germline ends. The CDR3 length is 16 residues. Germline V gene lookup returns CDR1 SGHAT and CDR2 FQDESV (reference sequence). CDR3 DNA: TGTGCCAGCAGCTTACTGAGTGGGGGGGCATCCGGGGAGCTGTTTTTT. This encodes CASSLLSGGASGELFF.

This clone was seen a single time. This chain links TRBV11-1 with TRBJ1-1; D uncertain. V shed 1 base and J shed 5 bases, with 8 bases lying between them. The V gene's germline CDR1 is SGHAT and CDR2 FQDESV (reference sequence). The CDR3 is 13 residues long. CDR3 protein: CASSLVEGTEAFF. In nucleotides, the CDR3 is TGTGCCAGCAGCTTAGTTGAGGGAACTGAAGCTTTCTTT.

This rearrangement joins TRBV6-1 to TRBJ2-7; 10 bases fit TRBD1. The CDR3 runs 14 residues. CDR1 MNHNS and CDR2 SASEGT come from the germline V gene. CDR3 nucleotides: TGTGCTTATAGTGGGGACAGGGGATTCTACGAGCAGTACTTC. This translates into CAYSGDRGFYEQYF.

V usage is TRBV7-6 and J usage is TRBJ1-1; a possible D gene is TRBD1 (5 bases). V lost 1 base and J lost 1, with 7 bases in between. The V gene's germline CDR1 is SGHVS and CDR2 FNYEAQ. CDR3 length: 14 amino acids. The CDR3 here is CASSLGQGNTEAFF. CDR3 in DNA: TGTGCCAGCAGCTTAGGTCAGGGGAACACTGAAGCTTTCTTT.

Details on this clone: At one of its ends the junction is not consistent with the germline gene, which may arise from a read error. The chain couples TRBV7-7 to TRBJ2-1; possibly TRBD1 for D (5 bases). The CDR3 loop spans 15 amino acids. Per germline, CDR1 SSHAT and CDR2 FNYEAQ (reference sequence). CDR3 sequence reads: CASSPQGSSYNEQFF. The DNA of the CDR3 is TGTGCTAGCAGCCCCCAGGGTAGCTCCTACAATGAGCAGTTCTTC.

The chain has TRBV6-1 and TRBJ2-5; D is possibly TRBD1 (5 bases). CDR3 length: 15 amino acids. In germline, CDR1 is MNHNS, CDR2 SASEGT. The ends were cut back, 1 base at V and 4 bases at J, with 13 bases in the middle. CDR3 in amino acids: CASSEGYRRRETQYF. The CDR3 coding sequence is TGTGCCAGCAGTGAAGGGTACAGGAGACGAGAGACCCAGTACTTC.